A single sample gave rise to the 7 T cell receptor beta chains below, sequenced in a study of shared T cell receptors in the human thymus. Some clones are missing from TCRdb's copy, which holds only in-frame ones; the method was immunoSEQ multiplex PCR. The sample contains 500,000 to 750,000 clones, approximately 87% of which appear only once. This sample was also put to use in a study of human thymus T cells.

The material sequenced was thymocytes. All receptors come from a boy less than two years old with a congenital heart defect.

V and J are TRBV4-1 and TRBJ2-3; the D is unclear. Germline V CDR1 and CDR2: MGHRA, YSYEKL. The CDR3 covers 15 residues. V was trimmed by 0 bases and J by 3 bases, leaving 10 bases between them. The CDR3 spells CASSQDTSRTDTQYF. In nucleotides, the CDR3 is TGCGCCAGCAGCCAAGATACCAGCAGGACAGATACGCAGTATTTT.

The chain combines TRBV7-3 with TRBJ2-7; tentatively, D is TRBD2 (5 bases). V lost 0 bases, J lost 6 bases, and 18 bases lay in between. CDR3 length equals 16 residues. Germline-derived CDR1 and CDR2 are SGHTA and FQGTGA. The CDR3 sequence is CASSLTGLASGSEQYF. Written as DNA, the CDR3 is TGTGCCAGCAGCTTAACTGGGCTAGCAAGTGGCTCCGAGCAGTACTTC.

This clone was seen once. V and J are TRBV11-2 and TRBJ1-1; D not resolved. The CDR3 has 13 residues. The ends were cut back, 2 bases at V and 0 bases at J, with 4 bases in the middle. Germline lookup yields CDR1 SGHAT and CDR2 FQNNGV. The CDR3 DNA is TGTGCCAGCAGCTTATCCGTGAACACTGAAGCTTTCTTT. Translation gives CASSLSVNTEAFF.

This sequence joins TRBV11-2 and TRBJ2-7, with 9 bases lining up with TRBD2. CDR3 length equals 13 residues. Unmatched junction bases numbered 7, after V lost 7 bases and J lost 6 bases. Germline values: CDR1 SGHAT, CDR2 FQNNGV. CDR3 in DNA: TGTGCCAGCAAGGCGGGAGGGCCTGCCGAGCAGTACTTC. Protein: CASKAGGPAEQYF.

The chain joins TRBV5-6 to TRBJ2-1; TRBD2 aligns across 8 bases. From germline, CDR1 is SGHDT and CDR2 YYEEEE. The V segment lost 4 bases and the J segment 6 bases; nucleotides outside the gene matches: 15. The CDR3 sequence is 17 residues long. CDR3 nucleotide sequence: TGTGCCAGCAGCCGCCTCGGGACTAGGGGACGGGGCAATGAGCAGTTCTTC. Its translation is CASSRLGTRGRGNEQFF.

The V and J genes are TRBV27 and TRBJ2-7, with D perhaps TRBD1 (6 bases). Deletions cut 7 bases from V and 0 bases from J, with 22 bases between. Per germline, CDR1 MNHEY and CDR2 SMNVEV (reference sequence). The CDR3 loop spans 17 amino acids. CDR3 residues: CASTRISRGRGSYEQYF. DNA of the CDR3: TGTGCCAGCACTAGAATTTCCAGGGGAAGGGGCTCCTACGAGCAGTACTTC.

The V call is TRBV5-1, the J call TRBJ2-2; 9 positions agree with TRBD2. This CDR3 region has 14 residues. Germline trimming cut 1 base from V and 8 bases from J; bases unmatched to any gene: 3. Germline CDR1 and CDR2: SGHRS and YFSETQ. The DNA of the CDR3 is TGCGCCAGCAGCTTGACGCTAGCGGGGGGGGAGCTGTTTTTT. Amino acid sequence: CASSLTLAGGELFF.